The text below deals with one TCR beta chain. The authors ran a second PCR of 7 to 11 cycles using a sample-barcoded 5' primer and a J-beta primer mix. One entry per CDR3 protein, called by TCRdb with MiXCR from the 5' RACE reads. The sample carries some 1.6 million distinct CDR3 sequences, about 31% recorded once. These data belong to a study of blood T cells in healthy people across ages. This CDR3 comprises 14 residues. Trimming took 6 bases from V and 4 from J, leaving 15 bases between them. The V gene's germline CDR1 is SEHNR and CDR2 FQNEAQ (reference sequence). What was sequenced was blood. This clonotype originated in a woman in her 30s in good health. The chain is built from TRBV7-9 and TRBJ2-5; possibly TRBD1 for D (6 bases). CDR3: CASRNKDSGETQYF. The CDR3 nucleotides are TGTGCCAGCAGAAATAAGGACAGCGGAGAGACCCAGTACTTC.